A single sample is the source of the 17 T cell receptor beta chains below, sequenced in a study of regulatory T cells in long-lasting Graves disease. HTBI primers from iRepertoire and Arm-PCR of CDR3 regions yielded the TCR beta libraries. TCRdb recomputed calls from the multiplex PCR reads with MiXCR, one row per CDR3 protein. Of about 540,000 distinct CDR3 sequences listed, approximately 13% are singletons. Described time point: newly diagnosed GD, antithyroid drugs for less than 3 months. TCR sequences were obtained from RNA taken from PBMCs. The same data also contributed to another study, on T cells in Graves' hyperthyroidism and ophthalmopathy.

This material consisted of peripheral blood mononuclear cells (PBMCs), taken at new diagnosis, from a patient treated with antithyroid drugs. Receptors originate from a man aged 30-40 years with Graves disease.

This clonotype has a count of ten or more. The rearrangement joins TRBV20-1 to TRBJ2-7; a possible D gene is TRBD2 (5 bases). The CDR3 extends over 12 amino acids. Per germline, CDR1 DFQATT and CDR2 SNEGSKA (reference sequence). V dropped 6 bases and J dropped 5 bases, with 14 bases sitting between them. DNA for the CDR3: TGCAGTGCCCTTCCTGTGGGAGACGAGCAGTACTTC. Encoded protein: CSALPVGDEQYF.

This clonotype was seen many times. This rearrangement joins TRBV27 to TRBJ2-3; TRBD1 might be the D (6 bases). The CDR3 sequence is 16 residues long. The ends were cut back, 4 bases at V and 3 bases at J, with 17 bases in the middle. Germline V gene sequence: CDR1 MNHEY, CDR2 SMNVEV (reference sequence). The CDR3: CASSSSPTGGTDTQYF. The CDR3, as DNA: TGTGCCAGCAGTTCCTCTCCGACAGGAGGTACAGATACGCAGTATTTT.

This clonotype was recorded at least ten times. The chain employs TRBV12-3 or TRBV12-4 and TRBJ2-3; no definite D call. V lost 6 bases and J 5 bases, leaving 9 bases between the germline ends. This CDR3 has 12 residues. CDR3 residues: CASSLLQDTQYF. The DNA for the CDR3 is TGTGCCAGCAGCTTACTGCAAGATACGCAGTATTTT.

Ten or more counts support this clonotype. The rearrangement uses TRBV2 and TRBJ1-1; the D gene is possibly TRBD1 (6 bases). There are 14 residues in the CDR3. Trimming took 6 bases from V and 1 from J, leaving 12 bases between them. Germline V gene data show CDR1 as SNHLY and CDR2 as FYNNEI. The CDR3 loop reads CASSTHRANTEAFF. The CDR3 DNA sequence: TGTGCCAGCAGCACACACAGGGCGAACACTGAAGCTTTCTTT.

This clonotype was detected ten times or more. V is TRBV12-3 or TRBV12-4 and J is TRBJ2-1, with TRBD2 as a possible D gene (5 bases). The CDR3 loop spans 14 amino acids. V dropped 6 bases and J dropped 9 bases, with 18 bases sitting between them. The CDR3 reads CASRSSRSAGEQFF. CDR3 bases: TGTGCCAGCAGATCATCAAGGTCGGCGGGTGAGCAGTTCTTC.

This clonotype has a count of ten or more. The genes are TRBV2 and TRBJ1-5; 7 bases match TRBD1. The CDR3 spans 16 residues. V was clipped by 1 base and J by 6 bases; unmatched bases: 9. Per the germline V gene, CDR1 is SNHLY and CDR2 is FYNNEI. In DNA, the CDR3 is TGTGCCAGCAGTGAAGGGGGCCAGGGGGGACGTCAGCCCCAGCATTTT. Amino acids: CASSEGGQGGRQPQHF.

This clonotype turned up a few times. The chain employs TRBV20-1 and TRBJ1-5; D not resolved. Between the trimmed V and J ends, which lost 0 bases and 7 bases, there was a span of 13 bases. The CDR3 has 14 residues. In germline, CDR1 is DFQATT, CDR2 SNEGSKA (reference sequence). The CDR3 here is CSAREGSGYQPQHF. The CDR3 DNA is TGCAGTGCTAGAGAGGGGTCCGGGTACCAGCCCCAGCATTTT.

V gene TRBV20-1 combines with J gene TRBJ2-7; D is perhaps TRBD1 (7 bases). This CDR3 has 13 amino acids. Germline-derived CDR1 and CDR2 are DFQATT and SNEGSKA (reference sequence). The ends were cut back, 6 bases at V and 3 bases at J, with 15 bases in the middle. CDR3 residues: CSAPAGGRYEQYF. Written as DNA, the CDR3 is TGCAGTGCGCCTGCAGGGGGGCGCTACGAGCAGTACTTC.

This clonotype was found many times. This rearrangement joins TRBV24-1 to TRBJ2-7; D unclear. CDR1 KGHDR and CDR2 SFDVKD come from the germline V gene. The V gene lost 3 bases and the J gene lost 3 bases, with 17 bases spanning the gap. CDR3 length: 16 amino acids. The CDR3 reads CATSDMGKSGSYEQYF. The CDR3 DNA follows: TGTGCCACCAGTGATATGGGAAAATCCGGTAGCTACGAGCAGTACTTC.

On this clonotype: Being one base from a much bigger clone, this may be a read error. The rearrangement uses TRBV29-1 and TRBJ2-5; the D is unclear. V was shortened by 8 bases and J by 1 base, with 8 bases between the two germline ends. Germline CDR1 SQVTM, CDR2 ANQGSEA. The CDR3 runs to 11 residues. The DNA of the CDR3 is TGCAGCATTGCAGTCCAAGAGACCCAGTACTTC. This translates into CSIAVQETQYF.

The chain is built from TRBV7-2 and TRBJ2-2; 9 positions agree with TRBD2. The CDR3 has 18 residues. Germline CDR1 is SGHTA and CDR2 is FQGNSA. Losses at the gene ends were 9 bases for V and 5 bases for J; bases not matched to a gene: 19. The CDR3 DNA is TGTGCCAGGACGATCCGACTAGCGGCCTCCTCGGGAACCGGGGAGCTGTTTTTT. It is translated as CARTIRLAASSGTGELFF.

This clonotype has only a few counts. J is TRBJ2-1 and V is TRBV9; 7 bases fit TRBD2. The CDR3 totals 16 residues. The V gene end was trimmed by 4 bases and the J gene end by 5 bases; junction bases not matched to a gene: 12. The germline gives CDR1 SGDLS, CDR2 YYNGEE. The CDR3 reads CASSLTGGLTDNEQFF. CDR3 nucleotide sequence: TGTGCCAGCAGCCTGACGGGAGGCTTAACCGACAATGAGCAGTTCTTC.

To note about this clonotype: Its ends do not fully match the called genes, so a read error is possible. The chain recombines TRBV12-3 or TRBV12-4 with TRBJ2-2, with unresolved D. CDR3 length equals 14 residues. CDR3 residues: CASSIAAFTGELFF. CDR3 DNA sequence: TGTGCCAGCAGTATAGCTGCCTTTACCGGGGAGCTGTTTTTT.

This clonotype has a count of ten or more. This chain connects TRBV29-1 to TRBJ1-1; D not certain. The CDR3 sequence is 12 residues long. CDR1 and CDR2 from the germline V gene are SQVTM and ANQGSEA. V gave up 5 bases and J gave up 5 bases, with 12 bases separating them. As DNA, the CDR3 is TGCAGCGTTTTCGTAGGGAGAACTGAAGCTTTCTTT. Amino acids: CSVFVGRTEAFF.

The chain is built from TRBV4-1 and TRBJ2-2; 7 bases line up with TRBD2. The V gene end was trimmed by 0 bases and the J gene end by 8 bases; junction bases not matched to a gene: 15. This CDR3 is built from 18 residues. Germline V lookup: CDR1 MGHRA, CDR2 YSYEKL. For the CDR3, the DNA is TGCGCCAGCAGCCAAGATTTACTAGCGAGAGGGCCCTCGGGGGAGCTGTTTTTT. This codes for CASSQDLLARGPSGELFF.

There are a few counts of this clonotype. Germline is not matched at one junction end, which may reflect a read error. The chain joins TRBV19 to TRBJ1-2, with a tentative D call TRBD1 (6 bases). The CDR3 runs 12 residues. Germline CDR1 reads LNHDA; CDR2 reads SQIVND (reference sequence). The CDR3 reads CTSSTQGRGYTF. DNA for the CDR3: TGTACCAGTAGTACACAGGGCCGTGGCTACACCTTC.

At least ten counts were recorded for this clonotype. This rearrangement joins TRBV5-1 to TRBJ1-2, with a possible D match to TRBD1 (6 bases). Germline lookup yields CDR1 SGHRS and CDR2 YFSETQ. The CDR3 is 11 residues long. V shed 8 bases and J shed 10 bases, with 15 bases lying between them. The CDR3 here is CASALGGDYTF. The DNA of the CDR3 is TGCGCCAGTGCATTAGGGGGTGACTACACCTTC.